This note documents a single T cell receptor beta chain sequence. Its specificity is unknown. TCRdb's table, derived via immunoSEQ multiplex PCR, lists solely in-frame clones and lacks some. The sample has around 130,000 clones; 70% to 90% are singletons. This specimen comes from a study of T cell responses to AZD1222 COVID-19 vaccine. Study-wide findings and caveats: Spike-specific TCR breadth and depth both grew after two AZD1222 doses. Repertoires were sampled only after the peak T cell response. Across spike, vaccine-associated CD4 TCRs were found, dominant at 160-218 and 743-854. Mostly white British, mostly female donors; authors suggested clonal diversity may be underestimated.

This CDR3 comprises 15 residues. V lost 5 bases to trimming and J lost 1 base; unmatched junction nucleotides: 5. Germline V gene data show CDR1 as LGHNA and CDR2 as YNFKEQ. This chain uses TRBV4-2 with TRBJ1-3; 7 bases are a match to TRBD1. The receptor's source is an adult in good health. The sequencing here drew on peripheral blood, taken on day 0 of AZD1222 vaccination. CDR3 loop: CASSATGASGNTIYF. The CDR3 DNA sequence: TGTGCCAGCAGCGCTACAGGGGCATCTGGAAACACCATATATTTT.